This paragraph reports one TCR beta chain. Its antigen remains undetermined. No base quality values were provided; no much bigger clone lies one nucleotide off. This specimen belongs to a study of Ad26.COV2.S vaccination and SARS-CoV-2 variants (dated by TCRdb to 2020 to 2022). In the study overall: Vaccine-arm donors came from COV1001, a multicentre, randomized, double-blind, placebo-controlled phase I-IIa trial of Ad26.COV2.S in healthy adults. Dosing of Ad26.COV2.S was intramuscular, at either 5x10^10 or 1x10^11 viral particles, delivered as one shot or as two shots spaced 56 days apart. TCRbeta repertoire sequencing was used to assess the specificity and breadth of SARS-CoV-2-reactive T cell receptors after Ad26.COV2.S vaccination. A total of around 32 samples were included in the TCR-sequenced set, comprising 19 Ad26.COV2.S vaccine recipients, 5 placebo recipients and 8 SARS-CoV-2 convalescent individuals. Trial participants were randomized into five groups of five, in which low-dose or high-dose Ad26.COV2.S was given once or twice, or placebo was given on both occasions. Throughout the experiments and outcome assessment, investigators stayed blinded to trial group allocation. What the study reported, not specific to this receptor: After vaccination, spike-specific CD8+ and CD4+ T cell responses were reported to show substantial breadth. The study lacked the statistical power to compare responses across vaccine doses or regimens. Higher spike-specific TCR breadth was observed in Ad26.COV2.S recipients than in placebo recipients (P = 0.0014). Vaccine and placebo recipients had similar non-spike TCR breadth, a finding consistent with the vaccine containing only spike. According to the authors, total T cell responses may have been underestimated by the TCR breadth and depth analyses.

TCRbeta CDR3 regions were sequenced with the immunoSEQ Assay. After extraction, genomic DNA underwent amplification by bias-controlled multiplex PCR, followed by high-throughput sequencing. The paper's data handling went like this. To quantify the absolute abundance of every unique TCRbeta CDR3 region, sequences were collapsed and filtered. T cell fraction was estimated by normalization of TCRbeta template counts to usable DNA, with usable DNA being measured through amplification of reference genes present in all nucleated cells. Repertoire TCRs were annotated as SARS-CoV-2-specific by exact matching of V gene, CDR3 amino acid sequence and J gene to a known reactive TCR set. The reference SARS-CoV-2 TCR set came from MIRA and was filtered for enrichment in COVID-19-positive ImmuneCODE repertoires, removing public or cross-reactive TCRs. Using the MIRA antigens, annotated TCRs were further analysed by specific ORF or by position within an ORF. Breadth was defined as the number of annotated unique rearrangements divided by the total number of unique productive rearrangements, and depth was defined as the summed frequency of the annotated unique rearrangements. Group comparisons of TCR breadth used two-sided Wilcoxon rank-sum tests. TCRdb carries this immuneACCESS record with in-frame sequences only. Its versions omit some clonotypes, under half of them owing to an unresolved V gene in the studies checked, with the rest unexplained. That table supplies the V and J calls and clone size; D and trimming were determined from the DNA. A total of hundreds of thousands of clones appear in this sample, around 86% of them only once. Around 3.5% of the sample belongs to the ten largest clones.

Trimming accounts for 7 bases at V and 2 bases at J, while the number of junction bases matched to no gene is 9. Its CDR3 holds 15 amino acids, cysteine through phenylalanine. Of all the DNA, just the CDR3 is kept, 45 bases in frame from base 1. CDR1 SNHLY and CDR2 FYNNEI were looked up in the germline V gene. Sample treatment or condition, as interpreted from the label and publication: roughly 18 received Ad26.COV2.S at low or high dose, single or two shots; five or six received placebo; per-sample allocation not given. For vaccine and placebo recipients, repertoires were sequenced using samples collected on day 63 after the first injection. In Cohort 1b, about two dozen adults aged 18-55 years were enrolled at a single site in Boston, USA, between 29 July and 7 August 2020. Ad26.COV2.S was a replication-incompetent adenovirus type 26 vector that expressed a prefusion-stabilized SARS-CoV-2 spike protein derived from the original Wuhan strain.

The receptor was isolated from a person aged 18-60 years who received the Ad26.COV2.S COVID-19 vaccine or a placebo. The input for sequencing was peripheral blood, taken in a trial of Ad26.COV2.S vaccine versus placebo. The chain is assembled from TRBV2 and TRBJ2-3; 7 of the junction bases match TRBD1. The CDR3 is CASTTQGDNTDTQYF. Read as DNA, the sequence is TGTGCCAGCACCACGCAGGGGGACAACACAGATACGCAGTATTTT.